Sequencing of this T cell receptor beta chain was carried out in a study of identical twins. Overall study findings and caveats: Those out-of-frame alpha sequences shared by twins showed an excess of low generation probability.

The V end lost 5 bases, the J end lost 6 bases, and 11 bases lay between the germline ends. CDR1 and CDR2 (germline): SGHAT, FQNNGV. This CDR3 has 12 amino acids. Concerning this clonotype: Its matching antigen is unknown.

MiXCR, run by TCRdb on the 5' RACE reads, gives a single entry per CDR3 protein. The sample comprises about 470,000 distinct CDR3 sequences, 20% to 25% of which are singletons, and approximately 2.9% rests with the top ten. These same data were also listed under a study on T cells expressing NK-cell markers. Per that study: Researchers got TCR beta repertoires out of sorted CD3+CD56+NKG2C+, CD3+CD56+NKG2C- and CD3+CD56-NKG2C+ T cells. In the group of eight sequenced donors, seven were HCMV-seropositive and one was seronegative. What restricted sorting to alpha-beta TCR T cells in several experiments was an anti-gamma-delta TCR antibody.

The sequencing input was CD4+ T cells sorted from blood. The J gene is TRBJ2-7, the V gene TRBV11-2, with D unclear. This clonotype was sampled from a woman aged 18-35 years in good health. The CDR3 sequence: CASSQSSTEQYF. CDR3 nucleotides: TGTGCCAGCAGCCAGAGCTCCACCGAGCAGTACTTC.